This record covers a single TCR beta chain. No cognate antigen has been identified for it. Base qualities were left out, and no much larger clone turns up one base away. The record originates from a study of T cell changes during pregnancy in multiple sclerosis (dated by TCRdb to about 2019). At the level of the whole study: Changes in the T cell repertoire over the course of pregnancy were examined in this study in women with multiple sclerosis.

To prepare the library, the immunoSEQ multiplex PCR assay was applied. TCRdb re-hosts the immuneACCESS table, in-frame sequences only. Its copies lack some clones; in the studies checked, an unresolved V gene accounts for under half of them, and the cause for the rest is not known. This sample has roughly 40,000 clones in its table, and around 90% of those were observed once. The leading ten clones occupy over 10% of the sample. Via the germline V gene, CDR1 is SGHDT and CDR2 YYEEEE. The CDR3 goes from the cysteine to the phenylalanine over 14 residues. Here the CDR3 DNA is all that survives: 42 bases in frame from base 1. V drops 0 bases and J drops 4 bases, leaving 10 bases in between.

The receptor comes from a female donor with multiple sclerosis, enrolled in a pregnancy study. Rearrangement joined TRBV5-6 to TRBJ2-5; no D segment can be confidently identified. Sequences were derived from CD8+ T cells from peripheral blood mononuclear cells, sampled in the first trimester of pregnancy. CDR3 reads: CASSLVAGLETQYF. The DNA is TGTGCCAGCAGCTTGGTGGCAGGCCTAGAGACCCAGTACTTC.